This T cell receptor (beta chain) was sequenced for a study of T cells in Graves' hyperthyroidism and ophthalmopathy. Remarks on this clonotype: The antigen is undetermined.

TCR beta CDR3 sequences were amplified from RNA transcripts. Researchers ran a first-round RT-PCR on the TCR CDR3 using the HTBI primer set. Each CDR3 protein gets one entry after TCRdb re-called the multiplex PCR reads with MiXCR. Seen here are hundreds of thousands of distinct CDR3 sequences, 15% to 18% observed once, and the top ten hold roughly a quarter. On the basis of clinical symptoms, serum thyroxine and TRAb, thyroid ultrasound and orbital computed tomography, diagnoses were made. Findings of the study overall: Clonotypes that were expanded in thyroid above 0.001 mostly appeared in blood too.

This clonotype was obtained from a woman aged 18-29 years with Graves' hyperthyroidism that later progressed to Graves' ophthalmopathy. The source material was blood.

CDR3 nucleotides: TGCGCCAGCAGCCAAGATTCGGACGGGGATGAGCAGTTCTTC. Encoded protein: CASSQDSDGDEQFF. The rearrangement uses TRBV4-3 and TRBJ2-1; the D gene is possibly TRBD2 (5 bases). With 0 bases removed from V and 8 bases from J, the gap between germline ends came to 11 bases. CDR1 is LGHNA and CDR2 is YSLEER in the germline V gene. The CDR3 consists of 14 residues.